The 22 T cell receptor beta chains below were found in one sample sequenced in a study of regulatory T cells in long-lasting Graves disease. Sample time point: persistent/refractory GD, antithyroid drugs over 5 years with positive TRAb. RNA from PBMCs was the source of the TCR library. Arm-PCR of CDR3 regions and iRepertoire HTBI primers were the basis on which TCR beta libraries were built. MiXCR was run by TCRdb on the multiplex PCR reads, yielding one entry per CDR3 protein. The data contain roughly 450,000 distinct CDR3 sequences, approximately 23% of them seen just once; the ten biggest clones take up roughly 14%. This specimen was peripheral blood mononuclear cells (PBMCs), taken when the disease was refractory, from a patient treated with antithyroid drugs. These receptors were obtained from a female donor with Graves disease.

The chain links TRBV5-5 to TRBJ2-2; 12 nucleotides match TRBD2. Germline-derived CDR1 and CDR2 are SGHKS and YYEKEE (reference sequence). V shed 4 bases, J shed 3 bases, and the junction held 4 bases outside the gene matches. This CDR3 has 16 amino acids. The CDR3 DNA reads TGTGCCAGCAGCAGAGGACTAGCGGGATACACCGGGGAGCTGTTTTTT. As protein: CASSRGLAGYTGELFF.

In its sample, this clonotype was seen once. The rearrangement joins TRBV7-9 to TRBJ1-6, with D possibly being TRBD1 (6 bases). Germline V gene sequence: CDR1 SEHNR, CDR2 FQNEAQ (reference sequence). This CDR3 contains 12 residues. Trimming removed 0 bases at V and 16 bases at J, with 10 bases between. CDR3 in amino acids: CASSLAQGQLHF. The CDR3 nucleotides are TGTGCCAGCAGCTTAGCGCAGGGGCAGCTCCACTTT.

This clonotype came up many times. The chain carries TRBV7-2 and TRBJ1-1, with D possibly matching TRBD1 (6 bases). The CDR3 is 14 residues long. V was shortened by 5 bases and J by 4 bases, with 14 bases between the two germline ends. Germline CDR1 SGHTA, CDR2 FQGNSA. The CDR3 loop reads CASSRNRAVTEAFF. In DNA form, the CDR3 reads TGTGCCAGCAGCCGGAACAGGGCGGTCACTGAAGCTTTCTTT.

This clonotype was recorded a few times. This sequence joins TRBV20-1 and TRBJ2-7; 7 nucleotides line up with TRBD2. The CDR3 extends over 12 amino acids. Trimming took 3 bases from V and 1 from J; bases not matched to a gene: 0. Germline values: CDR1 DFQATT, CDR2 SNEGSKA (reference sequence). The CDR3 loop reads CSASGRSYEQYF. CDR3 nucleotides: TGCAGTGCTAGCGGGAGGTCCTACGAGCAGTACTTC.

Note on this clonotype: A much larger clonotype is one base distant, so this may be a read error. This CDR3 fails to terminate in the conserved phenylalanine or tryptophan, so it likely reflects a read error. The chain uses TRBV12-3 or TRBV12-4 and TRBJ2-7; possibly TRBD2 for D (6 bases). This CDR3 contains 15 residues. V lost 5 bases and J lost 2, with 16 bases in between. CDR3 nucleotides: TGTGCCAGCAGTCTCTGGGGAGGCTGGGCCTACGAGCAGTACCTC. Protein product: CASSLWGGWAYEQYL.

The chain recombines TRBV7-2 with TRBJ1-2; no reliable D call. The CDR3 extends over 14 amino acids. Trimming shortened V by 1 base and J by 7 bases, and 13 bases separated the two germline ends. In germline, CDR1 is SGHTA, CDR2 FQGNSA. The CDR3, as DNA: TGTGCCAGCAGCTTAGAGTCCGGGTGGCGTGGCTACACCTTC. Residues: CASSLESGWRGYTF.

V is TRBV9 and J is TRBJ2-2, with 11 nucleotides matching TRBD2. The CDR3 spans 20 residues. V dropped 1 base and J dropped 3; count of bases not matched to a gene: 14. Germline lookup yields CDR1 SGDLS and CDR2 YYNGEE. The CDR3 DNA reads as TGTGCCAGCAGCGTAAATTCGTGGAGTAGCGGGAGGGCTCACACCGGGGAGCTGTTTTTT. Translated: CASSVNSWSSGRAHTGELFF. The complete variable domain, with remaining parts taken from reference TRBV9 and TRBJ2-2, reads DSGVTQTPKHLITATGQRVTLRCSPRSGDLSVYWYQQSLDQGLQFLIQYYNGEERAKGNILERFSAQQFPDLHSELNLSSLELGDSALYFCASSVNSWSSGRAHTGELFFGEGSRLTVL.

On this clonotype itself: This may stem from a read error, because a much larger clone lies one nucleotide away. As the CDR3 is not closed by the conserved phenylalanine or tryptophan, this likely results from a read error. Here the CDR3 DNA reads TGTGCCAGCAGCTTAACGCGGCAGGGGATGGCTTTCTTA. Protein product: CASSLTRQGMAFL. V is TRBV7-3 and J is TRBJ1-1, with a possible D match to TRBD1 (6 bases). The V gene's germline CDR1 is SGHTA and CDR2 FQGTGA. CDR3 size: 13 residues. V gave up 0 bases and J gave up 11 bases, with 13 bases separating them.

This clonotype was counted ten times or more. The V and J genes are TRBV6-2 or TRBV6-3 and TRBJ2-2, with D unclear. The V gene lost 5 bases and the J gene lost 7 bases, with 8 bases spanning the gap. CDR1 and CDR2 (germline): MNHEY, SVGEGT. This CDR3 has 12 amino acids. For the CDR3, the DNA is TGTGCCAGCAGTGAGGTAGTCGGGGAGCTGTTTTTT. As protein: CASSEVVGELFF.

V gene TRBV19 combines with J gene TRBJ1-4; D is uncertain. This CDR3 is built from 15 residues. The V end lost 10 bases, the J end lost 0 bases, and 15 bases lay between the germline ends. CDR1 LNHDA and CDR2 SQIVND come from the germline V gene (reference sequence). This chain's CDR3 is CATASPGATNEKLFF. CDR3 DNA: TGTGCCACCGCCTCGCCGGGTGCAACTAATGAAAAACTGTTTTTT.

V is TRBV30 and J is TRBJ2-7, with D perhaps being TRBD1 or TRBD2 (5 bases each). The ends were cut back, 4 bases at V and 4 bases at J, with 20 bases in the middle. The CDR3 has 15 residues. The V gene's germline CDR1 is GTSNPN and CDR2 SVGIG (reference sequence). The CDR3 loop reads CAWKLSRGLSYEQYF. The CDR3 nucleotides read TGTGCCTGGAAGTTGAGCCGGGGCCTATCGTACGAGCAGTACTTC.

This clonotype was picked up a small number of times. The chain combines TRBV19 with TRBJ2-7; tentatively, D is TRBD1 (5 bases). The germline V gene encodes CDR1 LNHDA and CDR2 SQIVND (reference sequence). This CDR3 region has 13 residues. The V end was cut by 6 bases, the J end by 6 bases, with 15 bases between. CDR3 sequence: CASSDRRFLEQYF. The CDR3 region has the DNA TGTGCCAGTAGCGACAGAAGGTTTCTCGAGCAGTACTTC.

This clonotype came up many times. The chain carries TRBV11-2 and TRBJ2-5, with D possibly TRBD2 on 7 matching bases. This CDR3 spans 15 amino acids. CDR1 is SGHAT, CDR2 FQNNGV, per germline. V gave up 1 base and J gave up 4 bases, with 13 bases separating them. CDR3 nucleotides: TGTGCCAGCAGCTTAGTGCGGGGGCGGGGAGAGACCCAGTACTTC. Translation: CASSLVRGRGETQYF. Combining the CDR3 with reference TRBV11-2 and TRBJ2-5 gives the whole variable domain EAGVAQSPRYKIIEKRQSVAFWCNPISGHATLYWYQQILGQGPKLLIQFQNNGVVDDSQLPKDRFSAERLKGVDSTLKIQPAKLEDSAVYLCASSLVRGRGETQYFGPGTRLLVL.

This clonotype was counted at least ten times. The V call is TRBV6-2 or TRBV6-3, the J call TRBJ1-4; D unresolved. Germline V gene sequence: CDR1 MNHEY, CDR2 SVGEGT. The CDR3 has 16 amino acids. V lost 4 bases and J 10 bases, leaving 22 bases between the germline ends. This CDR3 is CASSFRLATQPGKLFF. Written as DNA, the CDR3 is TGTGCCAGCAGTTTCCGACTCGCAACCCAACCGGGAAAACTGTTTTTT.

This clonotype has at least ten counts. CDR3 sequence (DNA): TGCAGCGTTGATGATTTAGCGACAGGAACTCGCCAAGAGACCCAGTACTTC. Its translation: CSVDDLATGTRQETQYF. The chain uses TRBV29-1 and TRBJ2-5; TRBD1 is a possible D gene (6 bases). The CDR3 is made up of 17 amino acids. Germline V gene sequence: CDR1 SQVTM, CDR2 ANQGSEA. V lost 3 bases, J lost 1 base, and 21 bases lay in between. Full variable domain (outside the CDR3, taken from reference TRBV29-1 and TRBJ2-5): SAVISQKPSRDICQRGTSLTIQCQVDSQVTMMFWYRQQPGQSLTLIATANQGSEATYESGFVIDKFPISRPNLTFSTLTVSNMSPEDSSIYLCSVDDLATGTRQETQYFGPGTRLLVL.

V gene TRBV6-1 combines with J gene TRBJ1-3, with D possibly TRBD1 on 5 matching bases. Germline CDR1 is MNHNS and CDR2 is SASEGT. V dropped 8 bases and J dropped 6 bases, with 14 bases sitting between them. The CDR3 is 13 amino acids. The CDR3, as DNA: TGTGCCAGCCGTATGGGGCCCGAAAACACCATATATTTT. This codes for CASRMGPENTIYF.

The chain employs TRBV9 and TRBJ2-2; tentative D call: TRBD2 (6 bases). Per the germline V gene, CDR1 is SGDLS and CDR2 is YYNGEE. The CDR3 covers 17 residues. Between the trimmed V and J ends, which lost 3 bases and 3 bases, there was a span of 18 bases. The chain's CDR3 is CASSGPTGRGDTGELFF. In nucleotides, the CDR3 is TGTGCCAGCAGCGGACCCACCGGGAGAGGTGACACCGGGGAGCTGTTTTTT.

This clonotype showed up many times. This chain uses TRBV28 with TRBJ2-7; 8 bases are a match to TRBD1. Germline V gene sequence: CDR1 MDHEN, CDR2 SYDVKM. V was pared by 5 bases and J by 0 bases, with 6 bases of the junction left unmatched. The CDR3 has 15 amino acids. DNA for the CDR3: TGTGCCAGCAGTCCCCTAACAGGGGGCTCCTACGAGCAGTACTTC. This encodes CASSPLTGGSYEQYF.

Ten or more counts support this clonotype. The chain recombines TRBV29-1 with TRBJ2-7, with D possibly TRBD1 on 5 matching bases. The ends were cut back, 0 bases at V and 4 bases at J, with 13 bases in the middle. This CDR3 has 14 residues. Germline V gene lookup returns CDR1 SQVTM and CDR2 ANQGSEA. CDR3 loop: CSVEDRQGSYEQYF. As DNA, the CDR3 is TGCAGCGTTGAAGATCGGCAGGGAAGTTACGAGCAGTACTTC.

This clonotype was detected ten times or more. The genes are TRBV11-3 and TRBJ1-1; D gene ambiguous. Germline CDR1 SGHNT, CDR2 YENEEA. Trimming took off 5 bases at V and 2 bases at J, with 9 bases between the two ends. This CDR3 comprises 13 residues. Here the CDR3 reads CASSPHANTEAFF. As DNA, the CDR3 is TGTGCCAGCAGCCCCCACGCCAACACTGAAGCTTTCTTT.

The chain combines TRBV20-1 with TRBJ1-2; no definite D call. The V gene's germline CDR1 is DFQATT and CDR2 SNEGSKA (reference sequence). Deletions cut 6 bases from V and 4 bases from J, with 12 bases between. This CDR3 comprises 12 residues. The DNA for the CDR3 is TGCAGTGCCAGAAAGGAGAGCTATGGCTACACCTTC. Translation: CSARKESYGYTF.

This clonotype occurred a few times. A read error may account for a junction end that differs from germline. The chain recombines TRBV20-1 with TRBJ1-2, with TRBD1 matching 12 bases. The CDR3 extends over 14 amino acids. Germline loops: CDR1 DFQATT, CDR2 SNEGSKA (reference sequence). The CDR3 here is CNATHRDRGQGYTF. The CDR3, as DNA: TGCAATGCTACGCATCGGGACAGGGGGCAAGGCTACACCTTC.